This T cell receptor (beta chain) was sequenced during a study of monozygotic twins with inflammatory bowel disease (dated by TCRdb to between 2019 and 2020). Regarding the study in general: A total of roughly 28 monozygotic twin pairs were included in the full study, comprising nine German pairs (four IBD-concordant, five IBD-discordant) and 19 IBD-discordant Danish pairs. Each individual had, on average, about 151 000 unique TCRalpha sequences and 181 000 unique TCRbeta sequences available for analysis. The search for disease-associated traits relied mainly on comparing, within discordant pairs, IBD patients with their genetically identical healthy co-twins.

From each donor, a 2.5 ml peripheral blood sample was collected into PAXgene tubes and kept at -80 degrees C. Without T cell sorting, total RNA was isolated from whole blood using the PAXgene blood miRNA kit on an automated QIAcube. Peripheral blood from monozygotic twin pairs who were concordant or discordant for inflammatory bowel disease underwent deep TCRalpha and TCRbeta repertoire profiling using unique molecular barcoding. Smoking habits were recorded for all twin pairs, and individuals were classified as current, former or never smokers. According to the germline V gene (reference sequence), CDR1 reads MNHEY and CDR2 reads SMNVEV. The CDR3 contains 16 residues, cysteine and phenylalanine counted. No DNA sequence was recorded. Overall study outcomes, separate from this receptor: Measured by the inverse Simpson index, TCRbeta repertoire diversity was lower in IBD patients than in their healthy co-twins. Because patients received different immunosuppressive treatments, the repertoires may have picked up extra background noise and variability between individuals. The results gave no support for a single strong signal or clonotype linked to IBD. Different T cell subtypes could not be distinguished in the analysis. IBD patients shared fewer clonotypes with other individuals than healthy twins did, most markedly in patients showing signs of disease activity. No difference in repertoire similarity was observed between concordant and discordant twins, possibly owing to limited statistical power.

The library was prepared using 5' RACE. For each TCR library, roughly 3,600 ng of total RNA was used. For each sample, cDNA synthesis was carried out in eight separate reactions using SMARTScribe reverse transcriptase. During cDNA synthesis, template switching was used to introduce unique molecular identifiers that contained a 6-nucleotide sample barcode. TCRalpha and TCRbeta cDNA was amplified by two nested PCRs of about 15 and 9 cycles, with bead purification after each PCR. Before amplification, cDNA was treated with uracil DNA-glycosylase and purified using the QIAquick PCR purification kit. The second PCR added Illumina TruSeq-compatible adapters along with sample-specific barcodes. TapeStation and Qubit were used to check library quality and concentration, and 5 ng of each library was pooled. Sequencing of the pooled libraries was done on an Illumina HiSeq2500 single-index Rapid Run using custom sequencing primers and 2 x 100 bp reads. Per the authors' processing: PCR and sequencing errors were corrected by UMI-based consensus assembly using MiGEC version 1.2.6. MiXCR version 2.1.1 was used for V(D)J alignment, clonotype assembly and CDR3 extraction. Gene usage, clonotype sharing and MAIT/NKT TCR abundance were normalised by analysing the top 1000, 10 000 and 20 000 clonotypes per sample. After downsampling to 27 000 UMIs, diversity was calculated as the inverse Simpson index using the vegan R package. Paired Mann-Whitney U tests were applied to discordant twin pairs, with Benjamini-Hochberg correction for multiple testing. TCRdb reprocessed the public reads and reports one entry per CDR3 protein sequence, without DNA. V and J calls and clone size were set by TCRdb, not the authors. For this sample, the table gives 150,000 to 200,000 distinct CDR3 sequences. Roughly 2.3% of the sample is taken by the ten largest.

Notes on this clonotype: What antigen it recognizes has not been identified.

The source is a human donor with ulcerative colitis or Crohn's disease, or a healthy co-twin of an affected twin (not recorded which). Rearrangement joined TRBV27 to TRBJ2-7; the D call from TCRdb, TRBD1, cannot be confirmed without DNA. Sequenced input: blood. The CDR3 protein sequence reads: CASSPSSGQVAYEQYF.